One sample yielded the 31 T cell receptor beta chains listed below, sequenced in a study of blood T cell repertoires in COVID-19. Method: immunoSEQ multiplex PCR; TCRdb's copy keeps in-frame clones and lacks some. Here the sample spans about 150,000 clones, roughly 80% being singletons. The material sequenced was peripheral blood. All receptors come from a woman aged 55-75 years with COVID-19, enrolled during active disease.

This clone was detected only once. This chain uses TRBV10-3 with TRBJ1-1, with D unclear. CDR1 and CDR2 from the germline V gene are ENHRY and SYGVKD. Trimming shortened V by 5 bases and J by 3 bases, and 13 bases separated the two germline ends. CDR3 length: 14 amino acids. CDR3 sequence reads: CAISSEGADTEAFF. The CDR3 DNA follows: TGTGCCATCAGTTCCGAGGGCGCAGACACTGAAGCTTTCTTT.

This chain joins TRBV7-9 and TRBJ1-1; maybe TRBD1 (5 bases). Germline lookup yields CDR1 SEHNR and CDR2 FQNEAQ (reference sequence). There are 12 residues in the CDR3. CDR3 coding DNA: TGTGCTTGTGCGGGGCCCGGCACTGAAGCTTTCTTT. Translated, it gives CACAGPGTEAFF.

This clone was detected only a few times. This chain uses TRBV10-3 with TRBJ1-2, with D unresolved. The V and J ends lost 3 bases and 7 bases respectively, with 12 bases between them. The CDR3 runs 13 residues. The germline V gene encodes CDR1 ENHRY and CDR2 SYGVKD. In DNA form, the CDR3 reads TGTGCCATCAGTGACTTCCTATCTGCTGGCTACACCTTC. Translating it yields CAISDFLSAGYTF.

The CDR3 here is CASSPGQAAETQYF. In DNA, the CDR3 is TGTGCCAGCAGCCCTGGACAGGCGGCGGAGACCCAGTACTTC. The V gene is TRBV3-1 (or the pseudogene TRBV3-2), the J gene TRBJ2-5, with 7 bases fitting TRBD1. With 4 bases clipped from V and 5 bases from J, the junction kept 7 bases outside the gene matches. This CDR3 comprises 14 residues. Per germline, CDR1 LGHDT and CDR2 YNNKEL (reference sequence).

The chain joins TRBV14 to TRBJ1-2, with 7 bases lining up with TRBD1. The CDR3 spans 13 residues. With V trimmed by 7 bases and J by 4 bases, 6 bases remained unmatched. In germline, CDR1 is SGHDN, CDR2 FVKESK. The CDR3 sequence is CASNSGQTYGYTF. CDR3 nucleotide sequence: TGTGCCAGCAACTCGGGACAGACCTATGGCTACACCTTC.

This clone was picked up a small number of times. This specimen includes other DNA sequences encoding the same CDR3. The rearrangement joins TRBV6-5 to TRBJ1-6, with 10 bases that match TRBD1. With 6 bases clipped from V and 10 bases from J, the junction kept 6 bases outside the gene matches. CDR3 size: 14 residues. The germline V gene has CDR1 MNHEY and CDR2 SVGAGI. The CDR3 sequence: CASRPGTGVSPLHF. CDR3 bases: TGTGCCAGCAGACCCGGGACAGGGGTGTCACCCCTCCACTTT.

The chain couples TRBV6-2 or TRBV6-3 to TRBJ2-5; 11 positions agree with TRBD2. Germline V CDR1 and CDR2: MNHEY, SVGEGT. V was clipped by 5 bases and J by 4 bases; unmatched bases: 3. The CDR3 contains 14 residues. The CDR3 DNA follows: TGTGCCAGCAGTACCACTAGCGGGAGAGAGACCCAGTACTTC. As protein: CASSTTSGRETQYF.

This clone was recorded only once. The chain employs TRBV3-1 (or the pseudogene TRBV3-2) and TRBJ1-4, with TRBD1 matching over 11 bases. V shed 3 bases, J shed 4 bases, and the junction held 4 bases outside the gene matches. The length of the CDR3 is 16 residues. CDR1 is LGHDT and CDR2 is YNNKEL in the germline V gene (reference sequence). CDR3: CASSQGQGVLNEKLFF. CDR3 nucleotides: TGTGCCAGCAGCCAGGGACAGGGGGTTCTTAATGAAAAACTGTTTTTT.

The chain uses TRBV2 and TRBJ1-2, with D uncertain. Germline loops: CDR1 SNHLY, CDR2 FYNNEI. CDR3 length equals 13 residues. V was pared by 3 bases and J by 4 bases, with 9 bases between. Here the CDR3 reads CASSDSLVYGYTF. DNA of the CDR3: TGTGCCAGCAGTGATAGTCTGGTCTATGGCTACACCTTC.

The gene calls are TRBV19 and TRBJ2-6, with D maybe TRBD1 (6 bases). CDR1 and CDR2 from the germline V gene are LNHDA and SQIVND (reference sequence). The CDR3 extends over 18 amino acids. The ends were cut back, 7 bases at V and 4 bases at J, with 23 bases in the middle. The CDR3 protein is CASNTGTRSSGGANVLTF. CDR3 sequence (DNA): TGTGCCAGTAACACCGGGACAAGGTCCTCCGGAGGGGCCAACGTCCTGACTTTC.

The chain uses TRBV24-1 and TRBJ1-5; unclear D gene. Germline-derived CDR1 and CDR2 are KGHDR and SFDVKD. Trimming pared 1 base from V and 7 bases from J, leaving 4 bases between. The CDR3 is 12 residues long. This CDR3 is CATSDFEQPQHF. The CDR3 bases are TGTGCCACCAGTGATTTTGAGCAGCCCCAGCATTTT.

The chain uses TRBV7-9 and TRBJ1-3, with D perhaps TRBD1 (6 bases). Trimming took 5 bases from V and 0 from J, leaving 8 bases between them. The CDR3 contains 14 residues. From germline, CDR1 is SEHNR and CDR2 FQNEAQ (reference sequence). Written as DNA, the CDR3 is TGTGCCAGCAGCCGGACAGTCTCTGGAAACACCATATATTTT. Encoded protein: CASSRTVSGNTIYF.

Comment on this clone: Other DNA sequences within the sample encode an identical CDR3. J is TRBJ2-3 and V is TRBV9, with D unresolved. CDR3 length equals 12 residues. V lost 1 base, J lost 4 bases, and 4 bases lay in between. Germline V CDR1 and CDR2: SGDLS, YYNGEE. Here the CDR3 DNA reads TGTGCCAGCAGCGTATCGGCAGATACGCAGTATTTT. It specifies CASSVSADTQYF.

V usage is TRBV7-2 and J usage is TRBJ2-3; 12 bases are a match to TRBD2. The CDR3 length is 16 residues. The germline V gene has CDR1 SGHTA and CDR2 FQGNSA. V lost 5 bases to trimming and J lost 5 bases; unmatched junction nucleotides: 8. CDR3 residues: CASSVGLAGPKDTQYF. The CDR3 bases are TGTGCCAGCAGCGTAGGACTAGCGGGGCCCAAAGATACGCAGTATTTT.

This sequence joins TRBV29-1 and TRBJ1-2; D uncertain. Germline V gives CDR1 SQVTM, CDR2 ANQGSEA. This CDR3 is built from 10 residues. V lost 3 bases, J lost 9 bases, and 8 bases lay in between. The CDR3 DNA reads as TGCAGCGTTGATCAGGCAAGCTACACCTTC. Translation gives CSVDQASYTF.

To note about this clone: Other DNA sequences in the same sample also yield this CDR3. This chain joins TRBV6-5 and TRBJ1-2; TRBD1 agrees at 8 bases. Germline V gene data show CDR1 as MNHEY and CDR2 as SVGAGI. V lost 2 bases, J lost 6 bases, and 2 bases stayed unmatched. The CDR3 runs 13 residues. CDR3 in amino acids: CASSYTTGDGYTF. CDR3 nucleotide sequence: TGTGCCAGCAGTTACACGACAGGGGATGGCTACACCTTC.

This chain links TRBV30 with TRBJ2-3, with TRBD2 matching 10 bases. CDR3 length: 15 amino acids. CDR1 and CDR2 (germline): GTSNPN, SVGIG (reference sequence). The junction had 10 bases not matched to a gene; V was cut back by 3 bases and J by 7 bases. CDR3 residues: CAWRPRSGGLNTQYF. DNA of the CDR3: TGTGCCTGGAGACCGCGTAGCGGGGGGTTAAATACGCAGTATTTT.

The sample holds one count of this clone. The rearrangement uses TRBV19 and TRBJ1-2; D not resolved. This CDR3 contains 17 residues. Germline V gene lookup returns CDR1 LNHDA and CDR2 SQIVND (reference sequence). Trimming pared 2 bases from V and 3 bases from J, leaving 19 bases between. CDR3 DNA sequence: TGTGCCAGTAGTATACCTCCACGCGGCACCCTTCACTATGGCTACACCTTC. This sequence encodes CASSIPPRGTLHYGYTF.

This chain links TRBV4-1 with TRBJ2-1, with 7 positions matching TRBD1. The CDR3 extends over 15 amino acids. V gave up 2 bases and J gave up 4 bases; unmatched junction bases: 5. Germline CDR1 is MGHRA and CDR2 is YSYEKL. The CDR3 reads CASSQNRDSYNEQFF. The CDR3 region has the DNA TGCGCCAGCAGCCAAAACCGGGACAGTTACAATGAGCAGTTCTTC.

With respect to this clone: The germline gene is not matched at one end of the junction; a read error may be the cause. The V and J genes are TRBV3-1 (or the pseudogene TRBV3-2) and TRBJ1-6; 8 bases are a match to TRBD1. The CDR3 totals 14 residues. CDR1 LGHDT and CDR2 YNNKEL come from the germline V gene (reference sequence). CDR3 nucleotides: TGTGCCAGCAGCCGACAGGGGTATAACTCACCCCTCCACTTT. Its translation: CASSRQGYNSPLHF.

V usage is TRBV21-1 and J usage is TRBJ2-3; the D call of TRBD1 is as the table states it, not checked on the DNA. TRBV21-1 is a known pseudogene. The CDR3 contains 15 residues. The CDR3 loop is CASSKGGTGTDTQYF. CDR3 nucleotides: TGTGCCAGCAGCAAAGGAGGGACAGGGACAGATACGCAGTATTTT.

V gene TRBV15 combines with J gene TRBJ1-3, with D tentatively TRBD1 (5 bases). From germline, CDR1 is LNHNV and CDR2 YYDKDF (reference sequence). The CDR3 spans 18 residues. V was cut by 0 bases and J by 0 bases, with 15 bases left in between. CDR3 sequence reads: CATSRDPGGFLSGNTIYF. CDR3 sequence (DNA): TGTGCCACCAGCAGAGATCCCGGGGGGTTTCTCTCTGGAAACACCATATATTTT.

The chain combines TRBV6-5 with TRBJ1-5; no firm D call. Between the trimmed V and J ends, which lost 7 bases and 5 bases, there was a span of 12 bases. Germline loops: CDR1 MNHEY, CDR2 SVGAGI. This CDR3 spans 13 amino acids. The CDR3 DNA is TGTGCCAGCACCCTCCGGGAGCATCAGCCCCAGCATTTT. This gives the protein CASTLREHQPQHF.

The rearrangement uses TRBV5-1 and TRBJ2-1; D is perhaps TRBD1 (5 bases). Trimming took off 3 bases at V and 0 bases at J, with 10 bases between the two ends. Germline-derived CDR1 and CDR2 are SGHRS and YFSETQ. This CDR3 is built from 15 residues. As DNA, the CDR3 is TGCGCCAGCAGCTCAGGGCCTAGCTCCTACAATGAGCAGTTCTTC. Translated: CASSSGPSSYNEQFF.

The rearrangement uses TRBV4-2 and TRBJ1-1; D is undetermined. V was trimmed by 1 base and J by 8 bases, leaving 11 bases between them. The CDR3 length is 13 residues. Germline assignment: CDR1 LGHNA and CDR2 YNFKEQ. CDR3 sequence (DNA): TGTGCCAGCAGCCAAGGGGAGGGTTCGGAAGCTTTCTTT. This encodes CASSQGEGSEAFF.

The V and J genes are TRBV7-9 and TRBJ2-2; D uncertain. The germline gives CDR1 SEHNR, CDR2 FQNEAQ (reference sequence). This CDR3 is 14 amino acids long. V gave up 3 bases and J gave up 0 bases, with 5 bases separating them. The CDR3 nucleotides are TGTGCCAGCAGCTTTCTCGCGAACACCGGGGAGCTGTTTTTT. Translation: CASSFLANTGELFF.

The chain joins TRBV4-1 to TRBJ2-7; tentatively, D is TRBD1 (6 bases). The CDR3 spans 16 residues. V was pared by 0 bases and J by 6 bases, with 18 bases between. The germline V gene encodes CDR1 MGHRA and CDR2 YSYEKL. The CDR3 bases are TGCGCCAGCAGCCAAGATGGGCCCGGGACACCGGGCGAGCAGTACGTC. Protein: CASSQDGPGTPGEQYV.

The chain couples TRBV2 to TRBJ2-5, with 11 nucleotides matching TRBD1. The J segment lost 2 bases and the V segment lost 9 bases, leaving 5 bases of the junction unmatched. CDR3 length: 14 amino acids. CDR1 and CDR2 from the germline V gene are SNHLY and FYNNEI. The CDR3 DNA is TGTGCCAGGTCCGGGACAGGGGGGCAAGAGACCCAGTACTTC. Amino acids: CARSGTGGQETQYF.

The chain joins TRBV7-9 to TRBJ2-7; 10 nucleotides match TRBD2. Unmatched junction bases numbered 6, after V lost 11 bases and J lost 2 bases. The germline V gene has CDR1 SEHNR and CDR2 FQNEAQ (reference sequence). The CDR3 has 13 amino acids. This CDR3 is CAGAGGPTYEQYF. CDR3 nucleotide sequence: TGTGCCGGAGCGGGAGGGCCAACCTACGAGCAGTACTTC.

This sequence joins TRBV27 and TRBJ1-1; 7 bases fit TRBD1. The V segment lost 2 bases and the J segment 1 base; nucleotides outside the gene matches: 4. In germline, CDR1 is MNHEY, CDR2 SMNVEV (reference sequence). This CDR3 comprises 15 residues. The CDR3 loop reads CASSLQGVGNTEAFF. DNA of the CDR3: TGTGCCAGCAGTTTACAGGGGGTCGGGAACACTGAAGCTTTCTTT.

This chain joins TRBV11-2 and TRBJ1-5; TRBD1 matches 10 bases. V shed 1 base, J shed 6 bases, and the junction held 6 bases outside the gene matches. Per the germline V gene, CDR1 is SGHAT and CDR2 is FQNNGV. There are 16 residues in the CDR3. CDR3 nucleotide sequence: TGTGCCAGCAGCTTAGGGACAGGGGGTGCGATTCAGCCCCAGCATTTT. Translating it yields CASSLGTGGAIQPQHF.